This T cell receptor beta chain was found in a study of blood T cell repertoires in COVID-19 (dated by TCRdb to the early 2020s). Study-level background: Collaborator samples came from the United States, Italy and Spain and covered acute and convalescent phases of COVID-19. The prospective study material was composed of cDNA or gDNA derived from T cells, B-cell-depleted T cells, or PBMCs. Deeply sampled blood TCRbeta repertoires from subjects exposed to, actively infected with, or recovered from COVID-19 were included in the dataset. A freely available public database, intended as a resource for researchers studying the immune response to SARS-CoV-2, is where the repertoires were released. The samples were drawn from the first 160 participants of the ongoing ImmuneRACE study and from roughly 1,300 subjects provided by 6 global collaborators. Sample metadata almost always included a de-identified subject ID, COVID-19 status, age in years and sex. Where HLA class I and class II types were available, the types were taken from metadata supplied by the sample provider, not from assay-based typing. Broad study findings and their caveats: The amount of clinical and demographic metadata varied by source and participant and was provided uncurated.

The immunoSEQ Assay, a bias-controlled multiplex PCR, was used to amplify TCRbeta CDR3 regions from genomic DNA. The source study handled its data this way. Nucleated cell counts per sample were estimated from amplification of reference gene primers within the assay. Sequence reads were collapsed and filtered to measure the absolute abundance of every unique TCRbeta CDR3 rearrangement. For each sample, productive Simpson clonality was calculated as the square root of Simpson's diversity index across productive rearrangements. Imported from immuneACCESS, the table was reduced by TCRdb to in-frame sequences with V and J called. These copies leave out some clones; in studies compared against another copy, an unresolved V gene accounts for under half, and the cause of the remainder is not known. For V, J and clone size, that table is used; D and trimming come from the DNA. The table for this sample lists about 160,000 clones; 90% of them were counted only once. The top ten constitute roughly a sixth of the sample.

This clone was seen a handful of times. The antigen this receptor binds is unknown. No base-level quality is on record; no much larger clone is a single base apart. Each collaborating institution followed its own protocols to collect whole blood in K2EDTA tubes. Collaborator samples were shipped for TCRbeta analysis as frozen whole blood, isolated PBMCs, or DNA extracted from either sample type. The origin of this receptor is a man aged 60-69 years with active or convalescent COVID-19. Sample: peripheral blood.

The CDR3 here reads CASSLTGGNQPQHF. Read as DNA, the sequence is TGTGCCAGCAGTTTAACAGGGGGCAATCAGCCCCAGCATTTT. The chain is assembled from TRBV28 and TRBJ1-5; TRBD1 agrees with 7 junctional bases. CDR1 MDHEN and CDR2 SYDVKM are derived from the germline V gene. Compared with germline, V lacks 2 bases and J lacks 2 bases; bases without a gene match: 0. Counted from cysteine to phenylalanine, this CDR3 has 14 amino acids. Of the read, only the CDR3 DNA is kept; its 42 bases are in frame from base 1.